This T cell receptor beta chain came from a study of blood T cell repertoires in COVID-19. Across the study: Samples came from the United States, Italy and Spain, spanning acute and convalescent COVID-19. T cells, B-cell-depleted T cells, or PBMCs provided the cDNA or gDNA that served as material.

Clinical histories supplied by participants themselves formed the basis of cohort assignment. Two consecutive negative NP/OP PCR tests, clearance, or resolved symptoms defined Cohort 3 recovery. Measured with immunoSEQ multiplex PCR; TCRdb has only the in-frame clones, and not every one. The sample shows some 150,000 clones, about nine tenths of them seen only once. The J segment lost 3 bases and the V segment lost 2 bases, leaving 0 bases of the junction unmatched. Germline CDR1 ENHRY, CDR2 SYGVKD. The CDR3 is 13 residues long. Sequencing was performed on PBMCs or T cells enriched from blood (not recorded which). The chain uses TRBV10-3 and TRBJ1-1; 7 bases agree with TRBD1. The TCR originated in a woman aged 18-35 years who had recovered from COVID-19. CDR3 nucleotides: TGTGCCATCAGTGAGACAGGGGACACTGAAGCTTTCTTT. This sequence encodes CAISETGDTEAFF.